The 24 T cell receptor beta chains given below trace back to one sample, sequenced in a study of identical twins. TCRdb itself ran the 5' RACE reads through MiXCR, one entry per CDR3 protein. The sample contains 400,000 to 500,000 distinct CDR3 sequences, less than 20% of which appear only once. Sequenced input: naive T cells sorted from blood. The source of these receptors is a man aged 45-65 years in good health.

To note about this clonotype: At one of its ends the junction is not consistent with the germline gene, which may arise from a read error. V is TRBV6-5 and J is TRBJ2-1; 7 bases are shared with TRBD1. The germline V gene encodes CDR1 MNHEY and CDR2 SVGAGI. The CDR3 runs 15 residues. Here the CDR3 DNA reads TGTGCCAGCAGTTCCCGGACAGGACAGTACAGTGAGCAGTTCTTC. It is translated as CASSSRTGQYSEQFF.

The rearrangement uses TRBV4-3 and TRBJ2-1; weak D call: TRBD1 (6 bases). Germline CDR1 reads LGHNA; CDR2 reads YSLEER. The V and J ends lost 0 bases and 9 bases respectively, with 18 bases between them. This CDR3 region has 16 residues. The CDR3, as DNA: TGCGCCAGCAGCCAAGATAAGGATCTGGGGGCTTTTGAGCAGTTCTTC. It codes for CASSQDKDLGAFEQFF.

This clonotype has a count of ten or more. The chain has TRBV20-1 and TRBJ2-7; possibly TRBD1 for D (5 bases). V dropped 4 bases and J dropped 4 bases, with 17 bases sitting between them. This CDR3 has 14 residues. Germline V gene lookup returns CDR1 DFQATT and CDR2 SNEGSKA (reference sequence). The CDR3 DNA reads TGCAGTGCTACCGACAGTATACGTCTTTACGAGCAGTACTTC. Protein: CSATDSIRLYEQYF.

V usage is TRBV12-3 or TRBV12-4 and J usage is TRBJ1-1; D might be TRBD1 (5 bases). The CDR3 totals 13 residues. V shed 9 bases and J shed 5 bases, with 16 bases lying between them. The CDR3 sequence is CASQRAGGTEAFF. CDR3 in DNA: TGTGCCAGTCAGCGCGCCGGGGGGACTGAAGCTTTCTTT.

About this clonotype itself: A much larger clone differs from this one at a single base, so this may be a read error. The chain recombines TRBV6-2 or TRBV6-3 with TRBJ1-1; D remains ambiguous. CDR1 is MNHEY and CDR2 is SVGEGT in the germline V gene. There are 12 residues in the CDR3. V lost 3 bases to trimming and J lost 0 bases, with 2 bases between them. The CDR3 nucleotides are TGTGCCAGCAGTTATGTGAACACTGAAGCTTTCTTT. Residues: CASSYVNTEAFF.

V gene TRBV15 combines with J gene TRBJ2-7; TRBD1 aligns across 8 bases. This CDR3 comprises 14 residues. Germline V gene sequence: CDR1 LNHNV, CDR2 YYDKDF (reference sequence). The junction had 7 bases not matched to a gene; V was cut back by 3 bases and J by 6 bases. The CDR3 DNA sequence: TGTGCCACCAGCAGGGGGCCCGGACAGGGCGAGCAGTACTTC. Residues: CATSRGPGQGEQYF.

The gene calls are TRBV2 and TRBJ2-5; no reliable D call. The germline V gene has CDR1 SNHLY and CDR2 FYNNEI. There are 14 residues in the CDR3. Between the trimmed V and J ends, which lost 4 bases and 2 bases, there was a span of 11 bases. The CDR3 DNA follows: TGTGCCAGCAGTGTTCAGACCACTCAAGAGACCCAGTACTTC. Translated: CASSVQTTQETQYF.

This clonotype has at least ten counts. The J gene is TRBJ2-7, the V gene TRBV7-2, with TRBD2 matching over 11 bases. This CDR3 comprises 16 residues. Germline-derived CDR1 and CDR2 are SGHTA and FQGNSA. V was clipped by 7 bases and J by 0 bases; unmatched bases: 8. The CDR3 loop reads CASTFVAGGFSYEQYF. The CDR3 DNA is TGTGCCAGCACCTTCGTAGCGGGGGGGTTCTCCTACGAGCAGTACTTC. The full variable domain, rest sourced from reference TRBV7-2 and TRBJ2-7, is GAGVSQSPSNKVTEKGKDVELRCDPISGHTALYWYRQSLGQGLEFLIYFQGNSAPDKSGLPSDRFSAERTGGSVSTLTIQRTQQEDSAVYLCASTFVAGGFSYEQYFGPGTRLTVT.

This chain links TRBV28 with TRBJ2-7; D gene uncertain. CDR3 length: 12 residues. Trimming cost V 2 bases and J 6 bases, with 8 bases left between them. The V gene's germline CDR1 is MDHEN and CDR2 SYDVKM. CDR3 nucleotide sequence: TGTGCCAGCAGTTTAGCTATCCGCGAGCAGTACTTC. As protein: CASSLAIREQYF. The complete variable domain, with remaining parts taken from reference TRBV28 and TRBJ2-7, reads DVKVTQSSRYLVKRTGEKVFLECVQDMDHENMFWYRQDPGLGLRLIYFSYDVKMKEKGDIPEGYSVSREKKERFSLILESASTNQTSMYLCASSLAIREQYFGPGTRLTVT.

The table lists this clonotype with a count of one. V usage is TRBV10-2 and J usage is TRBJ2-3; 8 bases are shared with TRBD1. Germline CDR1 reads WSHSY; CDR2 reads SAAADI. The CDR3 spans 17 residues. After removal of 7 bases from V and 4 bases from J, the junction contained 16 bases not matched to a gene. The CDR3 spells CASTAGEDREDADTQYF. The CDR3 DNA reads TGCGCCAGCACTGCGGGTGAGGACAGGGAAGATGCAGATACGCAGTATTTT.

This clonotype showed up just once. The chain carries TRBV6-5 and TRBJ2-1, with D unclear. This CDR3 spans 15 amino acids. With 0 bases removed from V and 4 bases from J, the gap between germline ends came to 10 bases. CDR1 and CDR2 (germline): MNHEY, SVGAGI. The CDR3 loop reads CASSYSGFGYNEQFF. The CDR3 coding sequence is TGTGCCAGCAGTTACTCGGGGTTCGGTTACAATGAGCAGTTCTTC.

This clonotype came up a few times. The rearrangement joins TRBV27 to TRBJ2-5, with D unresolved. Germline V lookup: CDR1 MNHEY, CDR2 SMNVEV (reference sequence). There are 13 residues in the CDR3. Deletions cut 1 base from V and 5 bases from J, with 8 bases between. In DNA form, the CDR3 reads TGTGCCAGCAGTTTATTCTGGGGTGAGACCCAGTACTTC. This encodes CASSLFWGETQYF.

The chain is built from TRBV7-2 and TRBJ1-2, with 9 positions matching TRBD1. The CDR3 extends over 15 amino acids. CDR1 SGHTA and CDR2 FQGNSA come from the germline V gene. After removal of 3 bases from V and 4 bases from J, the junction contained 6 bases not matched to a gene. The chain's CDR3 is CASSFSPGQGYGYTF. In DNA form, the CDR3 reads TGTGCCAGCAGCTTCTCTCCGGGACAGGGCTATGGCTACACCTTC.

This clonotype was counted ten times or more. The chain is built from TRBV12-3 or TRBV12-4 and TRBJ2-5, with D possibly TRBD1 on 5 matching bases. V was clipped by 3 bases and J by 5 bases, with 13 bases between them. This CDR3 has 14 residues. The CDR3 DNA reads as TGTGCCAGCAGTTTGAGCCAGGGAAGGGAGACCCAGTACTTC. Protein sequence: CASSLSQGRETQYF.

This clonotype was observed a handful of times. This chain connects TRBV6-2 or TRBV6-3 to TRBJ1-2; TRBD1 agrees at 8 bases. The CDR3 consists of 16 residues. Germline V gene lookup returns CDR1 MNHEY and CDR2 SVGEGT. V shed 5 bases, J shed 0 bases, and the junction held 8 bases outside the gene matches. The CDR3 here is CASSRDRSRPNYGYTF. The CDR3, as DNA: TGTGCCAGCAGTCGGGACAGGAGTCGCCCTAACTATGGCTACACCTTC.

This clonotype was detected only a few times. This chain uses TRBV4-2 with TRBJ2-3; 9 nucleotides line up with TRBD1. Losses at the gene ends were 4 bases for V and 1 base for J; bases not matched to a gene: 6. This CDR3 contains 16 residues. Germline lookup yields CDR1 LGHNA and CDR2 YNFKEQ. DNA for the CDR3: TGTGCCAGCAGCCGGGACAGGGAGGTTCGCACAGATACGCAGTATTTT. Residues: CASSRDREVRTDTQYF.

The sample holds a few counts of this clonotype. The rearrangement links TRBV6-1 to TRBJ1-5; 9 bases map to TRBD1. CDR1 and CDR2 (germline): MNHNS, SASEGT. V lost 6 bases and J lost 9; bases outside the gene matches: 6. This CDR3 has 13 amino acids. CDR3 nucleotide sequence: TGTGCCAGCAGCGCCGGACAGGGGTGGCCCCAGCATTTT. It codes for CASSAGQGWPQHF.

This clonotype was detected ten times or more. J is TRBJ1-2 and V is TRBV9; no reliable D call. Germline lookup yields CDR1 SGDLS and CDR2 YYNGEE. The CDR3 length is 13 residues. Between the trimmed V and J ends, which lost 3 bases and 2 bases, there was a span of 8 bases. Here the CDR3 reads CASSALGNYGYTF. The DNA for the CDR3 is TGTGCCAGCAGCGCCTTGGGGAACTATGGCTACACCTTC.

V and J are TRBV15 and TRBJ2-5; TRBD2 matches 7 bases. V was clipped by 4 bases and J by 5 bases; unmatched bases: 10. Germline lookup yields CDR1 LNHNV and CDR2 YYDKDF (reference sequence). There are 15 residues in the CDR3. The CDR3 region is CATSTLGRETETQYF. CDR3 DNA sequence: TGTGCCACCAGCACCCTGGGGCGGGAGACGGAGACCCAGTACTTC.

This clonotype was recorded at least ten times. The chain joins TRBV4-3 to TRBJ2-7, with 9 bases fitting TRBD2. The CDR3 spans 16 residues. In germline, CDR1 is LGHNA, CDR2 YSLEER. With V trimmed by 0 bases and J by 3 bases, 6 bases remained unmatched. CDR3 bases: TGCGCCAGCAGCCAAGACCGGAGCGGGGGGCGCTACGAGCAGTACTTC. As protein: CASSQDRSGGRYEQYF.

This clonotype has at least ten counts. This sequence joins TRBV4-3 and TRBJ2-7; D is undetermined. The CDR3 contains 15 residues. CDR1 and CDR2 from the germline V gene are LGHNA and YSLEER. V lost 0 bases and J 4 bases, leaving 13 bases between the germline ends. The CDR3 DNA is TGCGCCAGCAGCCAAGATATTCCCTCCTCTTACGAGCAGTACTTC. Its translation is CASSQDIPSSYEQYF.

The rearrangement uses TRBV6-5 and TRBJ2-7; the match to TRBD2 covers 7 bases. This CDR3 has 17 amino acids. Germline CDR1 reads MNHEY; CDR2 reads SVGAGI. V shed 2 bases, J shed 6 bases, and the junction held 16 bases outside the gene matches. CDR3 DNA: TGTGCCAGCAGTTACCCCAGGCTGGCGGGAGTTGAAGGCGAGCAGTACTTC. Amino acid sequence: CASSYPRLAGVEGEQYF.

In this sample, this clonotype turned up a few times. The rearrangement links TRBV6-2 or TRBV6-3 to TRBJ1-1; TRBD1 matches 8 bases. Germline lookup yields CDR1 MNHEY and CDR2 SVGEGT. V trimming: 2 bases; J trimming: 5 bases; junction bases outside the gene matches: 10. This CDR3 contains 16 residues. CDR3 residues: CASSYRGQGRGTEAFF. The CDR3 DNA sequence: TGTGCCAGCAGTTACCGAGGACAGGGAAGGGGGACTGAAGCTTTCTTT.

The V call is TRBV6-2 or TRBV6-3, the J call TRBJ2-7; 8 nucleotides align to TRBD1. J was trimmed by 7 bases and V by 6 bases; bases with no gene match: 5. This CDR3 region has 12 residues. In germline, CDR1 is MNHEY, CDR2 SVGEGT. As DNA, the CDR3 is TGTGCCAGCAGGACAGGGGCAGGTGAGCAGTACTTC. It codes for CASRTGAGEQYF.